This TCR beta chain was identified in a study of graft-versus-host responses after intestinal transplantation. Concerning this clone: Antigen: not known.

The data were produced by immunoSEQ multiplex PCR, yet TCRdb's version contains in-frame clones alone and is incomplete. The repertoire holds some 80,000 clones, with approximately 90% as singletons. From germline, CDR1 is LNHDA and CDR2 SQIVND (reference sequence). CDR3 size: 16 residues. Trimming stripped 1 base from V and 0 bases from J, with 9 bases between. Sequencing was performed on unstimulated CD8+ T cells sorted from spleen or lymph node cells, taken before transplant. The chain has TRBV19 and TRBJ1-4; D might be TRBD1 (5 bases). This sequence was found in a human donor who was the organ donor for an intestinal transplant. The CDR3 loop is CASSIAGGATNEKLFF. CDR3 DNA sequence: TGTGCCAGTAGTATAGCGGGGGGGGCAACTAATGAAAAACTGTTTTTT. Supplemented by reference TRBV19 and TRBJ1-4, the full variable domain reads DGGITQSPKYLFRKEGQNVTLSCEQNLNHDAMYWYRQDPGQGLRLIYYSQIVNDFQKGDIAEGYSVSREKKESFPLTVTSAQKNPTAFYLCASSIAGGATNEKLFFGSGTQLSVL.